This T cell receptor beta chain was identified in a study of CD8 T cells in ankylosing spondylitis (dated by TCRdb to 2017 to 2019). In terms of the full investigation: T cell receptor beta repertoires were profiled in healthy donors and ankylosing spondylitis patients so that disease-linked TCR variants could be found. The full study cohort comprised 25 ankylosing spondylitis patients and approximately 100 healthy donors. Peripheral blood was sampled, and synovial fluid was also collected from ankylosing spondylitis patients.

For this clonotype: The antigen it recognizes is unknown. No much larger clone exists at a distance of one base, and base qualities are not known.

Based on the germline V gene, the CDR1 and CDR2 sequences are SGDLS and YYNGEE. The V end loses 4 bases and the J end loses 7 bases, and a stretch of 12 bases separates them. The CDR3 holds 14 amino acids from the cysteine to the phenylalanine. Here the CDR3 DNA is all that survives: 42 bases in frame from base 1. General conclusions and limits of the study: Some motif variants were previously reported in synovial fluid and blood of reactive arthritis patients, suggesting common disease-initiation mechanisms. In peripheral blood, the disease-linked clones were found at relatively low frequencies and had a CD8+ phenotype. Significant enrichment of the disease-linked clones was reported in matched synovial fluid samples from ankylosing spondylitis patients. Blood from ankylosing spondylitis patients appeared to be characterized by a TCR beta motif made up of several highly homologous amino acid variants.

These reads were obtained on an Illumina HiSeq 2500. Quantitative 5'-RACE with molecular barcodes was the method used to prepare the TCR beta libraries. The authors' pipeline ran thus. A new computational method, built on a probabilistic model of VDJ rearrangement, was used to identify disease-linked TCR variants. TCRdb ran its own pipeline on the public reads, namely fastp trimming at Q25 and MiXCR clone calling, and kept in-frame beta chains. Rows are unified per CDR3 protein, each entry keeping the most common DNA and genes. The authors' filters were not applied to this entry. This sample holds hundreds of thousands of distinct CDR3 sequences; over 9.5% were observed only once. In total, the top ten clones hold nearly 7% of the sample.

Sequencing used blood, either unsorted or a sorted T cell fraction (not recorded which). This receptor was obtained from a male donor with ankylosing spondylitis. This receptor chain uses TRBV9 and TRBJ1-6; the D gene lacks a confident call. The DNA sequence reads TGTGCCAGCAGCCGGCAGTTTGGGAATTCACCCCTCCACTTT. Its protein reads: CASSRQFGNSPLHF. Full variable domain (CDR3 extended with the reference TRBV9 and TRBJ1-6 proteins): DSGVTQTPKHLITATGQRVTLRCSPRSGDLSVYWYQQSLDQGLQFLIQYYNGEERAKGNILERFSAQQFPDLHSELNLSSLELGDSALYFCASSRQFGNSPLHFGNGTRLTVT.